Below, 22 T cell receptor beta chains from the same sample are listed, as sequenced in a study of T cell responses to AZD1222 COVID-19 vaccine. The table came from immunoSEQ multiplex PCR; TCRdb's copy has only in-frame clones and leaves some out. The data show about 76,000 clones, about 74% seen once. The starting material was peripheral blood, obtained 28 days after the second dose of the MenACWY control vaccine. The receptors originated from an adult who received the MenACWY meningococcal vaccine as a control.

The chain carries TRBV19 and TRBJ1-2; D gene unclear. The CDR3 length is 13 residues. The germline gives CDR1 LNHDA, CDR2 SQIVND (reference sequence). Trimming shortened V by 3 bases and J by 7 bases, and 12 bases separated the two germline ends. The CDR3 nucleotides are TGTGCCAGTAGTATCCAGGCGTCGGGTGGCTACACCTTC. Protein sequence: CASSIQASGGYTF.

CDR3 sequence reads: CASSQESASTETQYF. CDR3 bases: TGCGCCAGCAGCCAAGAGTCGGCCTCCACGGAGACCCAGTACTTC. The V call is TRBV4-1, the J call TRBJ2-5, with D unresolved. V was pared by 0 bases and J by 5 bases, with 13 bases between. Germline loops: CDR1 MGHRA, CDR2 YSYEKL. This CDR3 has 15 residues.

V gene TRBV6-1 combines with J gene TRBJ1-3; D is unresolved. This CDR3 is built from 19 residues. Germline lookup yields CDR1 MNHNS and CDR2 SASEGT. Trimming took off 4 bases at V and 0 bases at J, with 22 bases between the two ends. The CDR3 DNA reads as TGTGCCAGCAGTGCCGGCGTCGCAGCCACTGTAGGCTCTGGAAACACCATATATTTT. Amino acid sequence: CASSAGVAATVGSGNTIYF.

The rearrangement links TRBV2 to TRBJ2-7; D is undetermined. CDR3 length: 16 amino acids. The germline V gene has CDR1 SNHLY and CDR2 FYNNEI. Trimming removed 4 bases at V and 0 bases at J, with 16 bases between. The CDR3 loop reads CASSVNNDWASYEQYF. The CDR3 DNA sequence: TGTGCCAGCAGTGTAAATAATGATTGGGCCTCCTACGAGCAGTACTTC.

The genes are TRBV11-2 and TRBJ2-3, with 7 bases fitting TRBD2. CDR3 length: 15 amino acids. V was pared by 0 bases and J by 2 bases, with 2 bases of the junction left unmatched. Germline V CDR1 and CDR2: SGHAT, FQNNGV. The CDR3 protein is CASSLEAGFTDTQYF. As DNA, the CDR3 is TGTGCCAGCAGCTTAGAAGCGGGGTTCACAGATACGCAGTATTTT.

This clone was observed once. The genes are TRBV2 and TRBJ2-7, with TRBD2 as a possible D gene (6 bases). The CDR3 totals 14 residues. Trimming removed 5 bases from V and 3 bases from J, with 14 bases in between. Germline values: CDR1 SNHLY, CDR2 FYNNEI. The CDR3 sequence: CASSPPGVHYEQYF. Here the CDR3 DNA reads TGTGCCAGCAGTCCCCCGGGGGTTCACTACGAGCAGTACTTC.

CDR3 sequence reads: CASSPFRGQETQYF. The CDR3 DNA follows: TGTGCCAGCTCACCGTTCCGGGGCCAAGAGACCCAGTACTTC. This chain joins TRBV18 and TRBJ2-5; weak D call: TRBD2 (5 bases). Germline CDR1 reads KGHSH; CDR2 reads LQKENI. CDR3 length: 14 amino acids. V was cut by 3 bases and J by 1 base, with 9 bases left in between.

This clone was detected only a few times. This chain joins TRBV5-1 and TRBJ2-2, with D possibly being TRBD1 or TRBD2 (6 bases each). V was pared by 1 base and J by 0 bases, with 10 bases between. Per the germline V gene, CDR1 is SGHRS and CDR2 is YFSETQ. The CDR3 length is 16 residues. CDR3 coding DNA: TGCGCCAGCAGCTTGTGGGGGGCCCCGAACACCGGGGAGCTGTTTTTT. It is translated as CASSLWGAPNTGELFF.

The chain links TRBV3-1 (or the pseudogene TRBV3-2) to TRBJ2-7, with 7 bases that match TRBD2. Trimming took 6 bases from V and 2 from J; bases not matched to a gene: 4. The germline V gene has CDR1 LGHDT and CDR2 YNNKEL (reference sequence). There are 13 residues in the CDR3. As DNA, the CDR3 is TGTGCCAGCAGTTCAAGCGGGACCTACGAGCAGTACTTC. It yields the protein CASSSSGTYEQYF.

This clone has more than one count but fewer than ten. This rearrangement joins TRBV2 to TRBJ1-3; D remains unclear. CDR1 is SNHLY, CDR2 FYNNEI, per germline. The CDR3 is 17 amino acids. Trimming left V 6 bases short and J 2 bases short, with 20 bases between. CDR3 sequence: CASSFSPKLHAGNTIYF. CDR3 in DNA: TGTGCCAGCAGCTTCTCCCCCAAATTGCACGCTGGAAACACCATATATTTT.

V gene TRBV3-1 (or the pseudogene TRBV3-2) combines with J gene TRBJ1-1; the D is unclear. V was shortened by 0 bases and J by 5 bases, with 7 bases between the two germline ends. The germline gives CDR1 LGHDT, CDR2 YNNKEL (reference sequence). The CDR3 covers 13 residues. The CDR3 nucleotides read TGTGCCAGCAGCCAAGACCGGTGGACTGAAGCTTTCTTT. This sequence encodes CASSQDRWTEAFF.

CDR3 sequence (DNA): TGTGCCAGCAGCCATAGGGGGAATAATGAAAAACTGTTTTTT. This encodes CASSHRGNNEKLFF. The rearrangement joins TRBV11-2 to TRBJ1-4; possible D gene TRBD1, 6 bases. Germline assignment: CDR1 SGHAT and CDR2 FQNNGV. The CDR3 runs 14 residues. V was trimmed by 5 bases and J by 4 bases, leaving 11 bases between them.

This clone was recorded many times. The chain has TRBV2 and TRBJ1-6; no definite D call. Germline assignment: CDR1 SNHLY and CDR2 FYNNEI. The CDR3 is 12 amino acids. Trimming shortened V by 9 bases and J by 6 bases, and 9 bases separated the two germline ends. The CDR3 DNA reads as TGTGCCAGTACAGCGCGTAATTCACCCCTCCACTTT. It is translated as CASTARNSPLHF.

The V and J genes are TRBV2 and TRBJ2-5; D not certain. Trimming removed 4 bases from V and 2 bases from J, with 11 bases in between. Germline CDR1 is SNHLY and CDR2 is FYNNEI. This CDR3 spans 14 amino acids. In nucleotides, the CDR3 is TGTGCCAGCAGTGTGCGGCAGACACAAGAGACCCAGTACTTC. Translated, it gives CASSVRQTQETQYF.

This chain uses TRBV7-3 with TRBJ1-5; no definite D call. CDR3 size: 13 residues. CDR1 SGHTA and CDR2 FQGTGA come from the germline V gene. Trimming shortened V by 5 bases and J by 7 bases, and 12 bases separated the two germline ends. Written as DNA, the CDR3 is TGTGCCAGCAGCGCAATACTAGGACAGCCCCAGCATTTT. This gives the protein CASSAILGQPQHF. The full variable domain, rest sourced from reference TRBV7-3 and TRBJ1-5, is GAGVSQTPSNKVTEKGKYVELRCDPISGHTALYWYRQSLGQGPEFLIYFQGTGAADDSGLPNDRFFAVRPEGSVSTLKIQRTERGDSAVYLCASSAILGQPQHFGDGTRLSIL.

The chain carries TRBV10-3 and TRBJ2-5; a weak D match, TRBD2 (5 bases). The CDR3 length is 12 residues. Germline V gene sequence: CDR1 ENHRY, CDR2 SYGVKD. In DNA, the CDR3 is TGTGCTTGCGGGCCTCAGGTGGAGACCCAGTACTTC. Its translation: CACGPQVETQYF.

Of note for this clone: One end of the junction varies from germline; a read error may be responsible. This rearrangement joins TRBV28 to TRBJ1-5; TRBD1 matches 10 bases. The CDR3 length is 15 residues. The V gene's germline CDR1 is MDHEN and CDR2 SYDVKM. This CDR3 is CASNLAGQGNQPQHF. CDR3 DNA: TGTGCCAGCAATTTAGCGGGACAGGGGAATCAGCCCCAGCATTTT.

The chain combines TRBV30 with TRBJ2-3; maybe TRBD1 (6 bases). The germline V gene encodes CDR1 GTSNPN and CDR2 SVGIG (reference sequence). Trimming shortened V by 0 bases and J by 4 bases, and 14 bases separated the two germline ends. The CDR3 has 15 residues. CDR3: CAWSVGAGGPDTQYF. CDR3 DNA: TGTGCCTGGAGTGTGGGGGCCGGAGGCCCAGATACGCAGTATTTT.

This chain links TRBV5-5 with TRBJ1-2, with D hard to call. The V end was cut by 1 base, the J end by 5 bases, with 18 bases between. The germline V gene has CDR1 SGHKS and CDR2 YYEKEE (reference sequence). The length of the CDR3 is 16 residues. CDR3 loop: CASSLTAITALYGYTF. For the CDR3, the DNA is TGTGCCAGCAGCTTGACAGCAATAACTGCCCTATATGGCTACACCTTC.

The J gene is TRBJ1-5, the V gene TRBV5-1; the D gene is possibly TRBD1 (6 bases). In germline, CDR1 is SGHRS, CDR2 YFSETQ. This CDR3 has 18 amino acids. Between the trimmed V and J ends, which lost 0 bases and 0 bases, there was a span of 16 bases. CDR3: CASSLARTVEYSNQPQHF. The CDR3 DNA sequence: TGCGCCAGCAGCTTGGCTAGGACAGTCGAATATAGCAATCAGCCCCAGCATTTT.

The V gene is TRBV30, the J gene TRBJ2-7; the match to TRBD1 covers 8 bases. V shed 7 bases, J shed 3 bases, and the junction held 5 bases outside the gene matches. The CDR3 runs to 12 residues. Germline V gives CDR1 GTSNPN, CDR2 SVGIG (reference sequence). CDR3 nucleotides: TGTGCCTTAGACAGGGGTAACTACGAGCAGTACTTC. Translated: CALDRGNYEQYF.

The rearrangement uses TRBV27 and TRBJ2-1; no reliable D call. CDR1 is MNHEY, CDR2 SMNVEV, per germline (reference sequence). The CDR3 is 14 residues long. V was cut by 0 bases and J by 4 bases, with 7 bases left in between. The CDR3 coding sequence is TGTGCCAGCAGTTTATCGGCCCTATACAATGAGCAGTTCTTC. Encoded protein: CASSLSALYNEQFF.